The source of this TCR beta chain is a study of T cells in Graves' hyperthyroidism and ophthalmopathy. Study-wide results and caveats: Stable hyperthyroidism was separated from ophthalmopathy by a model based on 13 V-J features.

The CDR3 regions of TCR beta were amplified from RNA transcripts. A set of HTBI primers served as the primers for a first-round RT-PCR of the TCR CDR3. TCRdb ran MiXCR on the multiplex PCR reads and lists one entry per CDR3 protein. The sample lists about 480,000 distinct CDR3 sequences; under 15% were seen once. V dropped 4 bases and J dropped 0 bases, with 10 bases sitting between them. Germline CDR1 is GTSNPN and CDR2 is SVGIG (reference sequence). This CDR3 has 13 amino acids. This clonotype was observed many times. The antigen remains undetermined. Reasons for excluding patients were uncontrolled infection, other autoimmune disease, pregnancy or lactation.

Material: blood. The J gene is TRBJ2-7, the V gene TRBV30; no clear D gene. This TCR was sampled from a woman aged 18-29 years with Graves' hyperthyroidism. The CDR3 loop is CAWTGGFSYEQYF. The DNA for the CDR3 is TGTGCCTGGACAGGCGGATTCTCCTACGAGCAGTACTTC.